Sequencing of this T cell receptor beta chain was carried out in a study of technical replicates of blood from several donors. J gave up 5 bases and V 3 bases, and 3 bases lay outside the gene matches. CDR3 length: 15 residues. The germline CDR1 and CDR2 sequences are MNHNS and SASEGT. The data were produced by immunoSEQ multiplex PCR, yet TCRdb's version contains in-frame clones alone and is incomplete. The table lists about 15,000 clones, around 80% of them singletons. The sample was PBMCs. The sequence was collected from a human donor in good health. The chain is built from TRBV6-1 and TRBJ1-4; TRBD1 matches at 10 bases. CDR3 sequence: CASSDPGQGNEKLFF. DNA for the CDR3: TGTGCCAGCAGTGACCCGGGACAGGGGAATGAAAAACTGTTTTTT.